This TCR beta chain was sequenced during a study of Tregs in tolerant kidney transplant recipients. Study summary: Mixed chimerism was transient after nonmyeloablative marrow transplants from related graft donors.

This clone has a single count. Its antigen remains unknown. The CDR3 has 13 amino acids. The germline gives CDR1 SNHLY, CDR2 FYNNEI. Trimming removed 8 bases at V and 0 bases at J, with 8 bases between. Clones were read by immunoSEQ multiplex PCR, and TCRdb kept only the in-frame ones, dropping some. The sample carries just under 65,000 clones, 95% to 98% recorded once. Unstimulated Tregs (CD4+CD25+CD127-) and CD4+CD25- non-Tregs were sorted from PBMCs. Before regulatory T cell sorting, thawed PBMCs rested overnight at 37°C in about 190 IU/ml IL-2. Study-level findings and limits: Findings come from small patient numbers and require larger validation.

The genes are TRBV2 and TRBJ1-3, with unresolved D. The receptor was isolated from a human donor who received a combined kidney and bone marrow transplant. The starting material was Tregs from blood, obtained before the transplant. This chain's CDR3 is CASPELSGNTIYF. CDR3 DNA: TGTGCCAGCCCGGAGCTCTCTGGAAACACCATATATTTT.